What follows describes a single T cell receptor beta chain. The data originate from a study of monozygotic twins with inflammatory bowel disease. CDR1 is MDHEN and CDR2 is SYDVKM in the germline V gene. This CDR3 spans 13 amino acids. TCRdb re-called the 5' RACE reads; one entry per CDR3 protein, DNA not given. This table holds around 370,000 distinct CDR3 sequences. The TCR comes from a human donor with ulcerative colitis or Crohn's disease, or a healthy co-twin of an affected twin (not recorded which). Material for sequencing was blood. The rearrangement joins TRBV28 to TRBJ2-7; as DNA is missing, the TRBD2 call by TCRdb cannot be tested. The CDR3 loop is CASTLAGVNEQYF.